The source of this T cell receptor (beta chain) is a study of immune heterogeneity within non-small cell lung tumors. The starting template was genomic DNA from bulk tumor, 550 to 700 ng per sample. While surgery was under way, several biopsies spaced far apart were taken per primary tumor. Before undergoing curative surgery, patients had newly diagnosed non-small cell lung cancer that was untreated. Having surgery with curative intent, the donors were patients newly diagnosed with non-small cell lung cancer. Study-wide findings and caveats: The study found that local T-cell clonality correlated moderately but significantly with local tumor mutational burden (R about 0.33). High-frequency T-cell receptor beta clonotypes differed largely between individual patients.

The sample holds many counts of this clonotype. As yet, its antigen is unknown. CDR3 of TCR beta was amplified by multiplex PCR that used 32 V and 13 J primers. One entry per CDR3 protein results from TCRdb running MiXCR on the multiplex PCR reads. The sample records 10,000 to 13,000 distinct CDR3 sequences, 25% to 35% being singletons. With 4 bases clipped from V and 8 bases from J, the junction kept 5 bases outside the gene matches. The length of the CDR3 is 14 residues. V usage is TRBV12-3 or TRBV12-4 and J usage is TRBJ2-1, with TRBD2 matching over 10 bases. The sample taken for sequencing was lung tumor tissue. The receptor's source is a woman aged 55-75 years with non-small cell lung cancer. As DNA, the CDR3 is TGTGCCAGCAGTTCGGGACTAGCGATGGATGAGCAGTTCTTC. Amino acids: CASSSGLAMDEQFF.